This TCR beta chain was sequenced in a study of blood T cell repertoires in COVID-19. V gave up 1 base and J gave up 8 bases; unmatched junction bases: 7. The germline V gene has CDR1 SGHDN and CDR2 FVKESK. The CDR3 is made up of 15 amino acids. Methods used by the authors: The assay estimated nucleated cells by amplifying reference gene primers. Generated by immunoSEQ multiplex PCR, the TCRdb table keeps only in-frame clones and is missing some. The D gene and trimming were derived from the DNA, and the V and J assignments and clone size from that table. Counted here are about 140,000 clones, 85% to 90% occurring once; the ten biggest clones make up more than 9.5%.

The chain joins TRBV14 to TRBJ1-2; 10 bases match TRBD1. The sample was peripheral blood. This sequence was found in an elderly woman with acute or convalescent COVID-19. The CDR3 region has the DNA TGTGCCAGCAGCCAAGTGTCCGGGACAGGGGTCGGCTACACCTTC. Translation gives CASSQVSGTGVGYTF.